What follows are 5 T cell receptor beta chains derived from one specimen sequenced in a study of spatial heterogeneity in lung cancer. Whole-study findings and limits: Counts of expanded intratumoral alpha and beta TCRs tracked tumor mutation counts.

TCRdb passed the 5' RACE reads through MiXCR, listing each CDR3 protein once. Among about 100,000 distinct CDR3 sequences listed, under 4.5% were seen once. No antigens are known for them. As for time point: sample taken at primary tumor resection. The sample was lung tumor tissue, taken at surgery. All receptors derive from a male donor with early-stage non-small cell lung cancer.

This clonotype came up many times. The chain combines TRBV2 with TRBJ2-1, with 11 bases identical to TRBD2. The V and J ends lost 6 bases and 1 base, in that order; junction bases with no gene match: 11. The V gene's germline CDR1 is SNHLY and CDR2 FYNNEI. CDR3 length equals 18 residues. CDR3 region: CASSLWTSGSLSYNEQFF. The CDR3 bases are TGTGCCAGCAGCCTTTGGACTAGCGGGTCACTATCCTACAATGAGCAGTTCTTC.

Ten or more counts support this clonotype. V is TRBV20-1 and J is TRBJ1-2; TRBD1 is a possible D gene (5 bases). CDR3 length equals 13 residues. V was pared by 6 bases and J by 6 bases, with 17 bases between. Germline CDR1 reads DFQATT; CDR2 reads SNEGSKA (reference sequence). This CDR3 is CSATGGAQNGYTF. The CDR3 DNA reads as TGCAGTGCCACAGGAGGGGCGCAGAATGGCTACACCTTC.

This clonotype was counted between two and nine times. The chain carries TRBV20-1 and TRBJ2-3; possible D gene TRBD2, 5 bases. With 6 bases removed from V and 0 bases from J, the gap between germline ends came to 16 bases. Germline lookup yields CDR1 DFQATT and CDR2 SNEGSKA (reference sequence). The CDR3 totals 15 residues. DNA for the CDR3: TGCAGTGCGGTGGAGGCCCTAACAAGCACAGATACGCAGTATTTT. It translates to CSAVEALTSTDTQYF.

This clonotype was counted ten times or more. The chain couples TRBV20-1 to TRBJ1-2; TRBD1 is a possible D gene (6 bases). The CDR3 contains 13 residues. Trimming left V 1 base short and J 3 bases short, with 9 bases between. CDR1 and CDR2 from the germline V gene are DFQATT and SNEGSKA (reference sequence). The CDR3 protein is CSARGQAYYGYTF. The CDR3, as DNA: TGCAGTGCTAGAGGACAGGCCTACTATGGCTACACCTTC.

This clonotype was picked up many times. V and J are TRBV18 and TRBJ2-3; 9 positions match TRBD1. Per germline, CDR1 KGHSH and CDR2 LQKENI. Trimming took 6 bases from V and 4 from J; bases not matched to a gene: 8. This CDR3 has 15 amino acids. DNA of the CDR3: TGTGCCAGCTCCCTCAGGACAGGGGCTGCAGATACGCAGTATTTT. Encoded protein: CASSLRTGAADTQYF.